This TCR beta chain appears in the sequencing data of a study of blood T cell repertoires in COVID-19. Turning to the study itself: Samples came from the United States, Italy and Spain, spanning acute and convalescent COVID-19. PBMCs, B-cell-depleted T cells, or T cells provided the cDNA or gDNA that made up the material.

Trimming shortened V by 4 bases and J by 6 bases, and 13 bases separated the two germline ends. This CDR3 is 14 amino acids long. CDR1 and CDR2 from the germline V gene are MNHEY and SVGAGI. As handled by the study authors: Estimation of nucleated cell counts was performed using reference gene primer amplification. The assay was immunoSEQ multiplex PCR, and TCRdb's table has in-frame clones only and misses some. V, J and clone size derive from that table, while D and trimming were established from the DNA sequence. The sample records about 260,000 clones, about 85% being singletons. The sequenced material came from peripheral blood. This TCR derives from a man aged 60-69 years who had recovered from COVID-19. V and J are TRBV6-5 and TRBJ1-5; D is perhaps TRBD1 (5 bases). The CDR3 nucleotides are TGTGCCAGCAGTTGGGGGGGTTCGGGTCAGCCCCAGCATTTT. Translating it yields CASSWGGSGQPQHF.